This TCR beta chain is drawn from a study of shared clonotypes between healthy human individuals. Study outcomes and limitations: Compared with clonotypes that all four donors shared, non-shared clonotypes had lower generation probabilities. Generally, naive subsets (rather than memory subsets) showed larger estimated richness.

Worth noting for this clone: Its specificity is not known.

The assay ran at deep level. Profiling relied on immunoSEQ multiplex PCR, and the TCRdb table lists in-frame clones only, not all of them. Of some 580,000 clones listed, roughly 98% are singletons. Terminally differentiated effector memory CD45RA+ cells were excluded by CCR7 positive selection of CD45RO-negative cells. Trimming shortened V by 2 bases and J by 2 bases, and 7 bases separated the two germline ends. The germline V gene encodes CDR1 GTSNPN and CDR2 SVGIG (reference sequence). The CDR3 consists of 12 residues. Sequencing input: naive CD8+ T cells sorted from blood. The sequence derives from a man aged 30 to 45 in good health. The chain recombines TRBV30 with TRBJ2-7; unclear D gene. CDR3 coding DNA: TGTGCCTGGAGTTGGCAGGCCTACGAGCAGTACTTC. It specifies CAWSWQAYEQYF. The full variable domain, rest sourced from reference TRBV30 and TRBJ2-7, is SQTIHQWPATLVQPVGSPLSLECTVEGTSNPNLYWYRQAAGRGLQLLFYSVGIGQISSEVPQNLSASRPQDRQFILSSKKLLLSDSGFYLCAWSWQAYEQYFGPGTRLTVT.